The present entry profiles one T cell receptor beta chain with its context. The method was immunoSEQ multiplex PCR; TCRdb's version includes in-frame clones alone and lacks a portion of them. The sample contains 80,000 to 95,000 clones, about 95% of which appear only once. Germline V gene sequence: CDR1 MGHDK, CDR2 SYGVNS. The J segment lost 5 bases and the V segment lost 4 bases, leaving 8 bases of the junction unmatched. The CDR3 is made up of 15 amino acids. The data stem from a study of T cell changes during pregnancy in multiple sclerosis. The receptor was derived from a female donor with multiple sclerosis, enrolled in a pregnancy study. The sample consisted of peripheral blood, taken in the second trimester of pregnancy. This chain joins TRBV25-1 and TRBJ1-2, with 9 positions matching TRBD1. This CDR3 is CASSAPQGAVYGYTF. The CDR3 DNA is TGTGCCAGCAGTGCCCCACAGGGGGCGGTGTATGGCTACACCTTC.